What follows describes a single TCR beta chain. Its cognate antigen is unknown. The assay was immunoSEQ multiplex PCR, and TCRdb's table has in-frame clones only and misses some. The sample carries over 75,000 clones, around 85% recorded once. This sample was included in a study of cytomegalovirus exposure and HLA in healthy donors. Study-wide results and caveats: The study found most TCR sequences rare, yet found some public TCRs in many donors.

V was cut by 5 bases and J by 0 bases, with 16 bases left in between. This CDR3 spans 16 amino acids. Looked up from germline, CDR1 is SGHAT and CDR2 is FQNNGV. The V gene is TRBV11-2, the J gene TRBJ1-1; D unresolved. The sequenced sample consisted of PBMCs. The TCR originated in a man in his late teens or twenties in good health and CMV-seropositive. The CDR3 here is CASSLSGYSVNTEAFF. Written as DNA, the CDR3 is TGTGCCAGCAGCCTATCCGGGTATTCGGTGAACACTGAAGCTTTCTTT.